These T cell receptor beta chains were read from a single sample in a study of T-cell memory formation after mild COVID-19. TCRdb redid the calling of the 5' RACE reads with MiXCR, one entry per CDR3 protein. The table lists fewer than 140,000 distinct CDR3 sequences, 12% of them singletons, with around 25% in the top ten. Sequencing was carried out using PBMCs or a T cell subset sorted from them (not recorded which). The source of these receptors is an adult woman who had mild COVID-19 (a few samples of this study predate the infection). Cell type and time point are not known. CDR3s include the opening cysteine and the closing phenylalanine or tryptophan. Fields, in order: J gene, V gene, CDR3 protein.

TRBJ2-4	TRBV12-3/TRBV12-4	CASSLEGSVNQYF
TRBJ2-2	TRBV15	CAIQARGGELFF
TRBJ2-3	TRBV12-3/TRBV12-4	CASSSDSRTDTQYF
TRBJ2-3	TRBV11-3	CASSPLAADTDTQYF
TRBJ2-1	TRBV4-3	CASSQGPGGDYNEQFF
TRBJ2-7	TRBV4-2	CASSQDPSLDYEQYF
TRBJ2-6	TRBV30	CAWSGGVGANVLTF
TRBJ2-7	TRBV4-2	CASSPISGGANEQYF
TRBJ2-7	TRBV11-2	CASSLVTSGQTYEQYF
TRBJ2-1	TRBV14	CASSQGLSPLDEQFF
TRBJ2-1	TRBV9	CASSARDRGLQYEQFF
TRBJ2-7	TRBV4-1	CASSQVEDGGEQYF
TRBJ2-3	TRBV3-1	CASSQEPRETDTQYF
TRBJ2-1	TRBV5-1	CASHLAGNYNEQFF
TRBJ2-3	TRBV12-3/TRBV12-4	CASSWGQGTDTQYF
TRBJ2-7	TRBV4-1	CASSQASGEQYF
TRBJ2-3	TRBV9	CASSSLAAVATDTQYF